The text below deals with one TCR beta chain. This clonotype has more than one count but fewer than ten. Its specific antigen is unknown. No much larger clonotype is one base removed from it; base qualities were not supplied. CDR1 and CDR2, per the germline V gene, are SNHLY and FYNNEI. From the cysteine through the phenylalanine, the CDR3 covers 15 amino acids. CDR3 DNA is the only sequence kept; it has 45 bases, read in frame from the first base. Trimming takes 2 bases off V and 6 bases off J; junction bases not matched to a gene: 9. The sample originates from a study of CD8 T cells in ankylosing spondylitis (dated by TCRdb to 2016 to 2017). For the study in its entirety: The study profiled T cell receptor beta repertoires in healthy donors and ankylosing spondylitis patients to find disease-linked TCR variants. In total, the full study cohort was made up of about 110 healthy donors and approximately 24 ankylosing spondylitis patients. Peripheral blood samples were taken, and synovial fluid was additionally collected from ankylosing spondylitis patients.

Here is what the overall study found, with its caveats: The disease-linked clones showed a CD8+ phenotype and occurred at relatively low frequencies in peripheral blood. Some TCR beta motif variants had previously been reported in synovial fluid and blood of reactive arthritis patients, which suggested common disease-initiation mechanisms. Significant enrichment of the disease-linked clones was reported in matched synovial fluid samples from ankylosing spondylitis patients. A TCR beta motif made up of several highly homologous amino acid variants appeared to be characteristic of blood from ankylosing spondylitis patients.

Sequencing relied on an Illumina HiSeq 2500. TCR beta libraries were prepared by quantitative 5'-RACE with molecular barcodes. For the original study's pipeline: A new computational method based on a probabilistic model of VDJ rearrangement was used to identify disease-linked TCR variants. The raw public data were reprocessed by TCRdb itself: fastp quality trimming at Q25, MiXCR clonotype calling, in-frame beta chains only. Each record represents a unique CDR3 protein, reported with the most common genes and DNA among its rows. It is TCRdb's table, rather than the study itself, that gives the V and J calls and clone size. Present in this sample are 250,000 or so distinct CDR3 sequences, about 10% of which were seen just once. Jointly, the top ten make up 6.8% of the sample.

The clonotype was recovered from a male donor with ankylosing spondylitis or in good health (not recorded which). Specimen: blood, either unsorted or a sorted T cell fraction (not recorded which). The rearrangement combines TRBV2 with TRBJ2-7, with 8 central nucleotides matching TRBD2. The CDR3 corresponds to CASSETSGPFFEQYF. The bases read TGTGCCAGCAGTGAAACTAGCGGTCCATTTTTCGAGCAGTACTTC.